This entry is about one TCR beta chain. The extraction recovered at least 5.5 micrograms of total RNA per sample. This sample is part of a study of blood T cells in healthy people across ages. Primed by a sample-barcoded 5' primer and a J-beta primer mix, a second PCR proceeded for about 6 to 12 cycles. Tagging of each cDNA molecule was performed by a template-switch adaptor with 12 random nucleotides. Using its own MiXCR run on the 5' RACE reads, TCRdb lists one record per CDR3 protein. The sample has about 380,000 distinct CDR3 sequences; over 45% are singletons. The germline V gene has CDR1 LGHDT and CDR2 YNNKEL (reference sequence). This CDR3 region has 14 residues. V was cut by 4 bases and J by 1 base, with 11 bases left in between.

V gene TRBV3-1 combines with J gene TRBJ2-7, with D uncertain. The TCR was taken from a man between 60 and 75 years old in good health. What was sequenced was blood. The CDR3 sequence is CASSPRVPSYEQYF. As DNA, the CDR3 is TGTGCCAGCAGCCCCCGGGTCCCGTCCTACGAGCAGTACTTC.